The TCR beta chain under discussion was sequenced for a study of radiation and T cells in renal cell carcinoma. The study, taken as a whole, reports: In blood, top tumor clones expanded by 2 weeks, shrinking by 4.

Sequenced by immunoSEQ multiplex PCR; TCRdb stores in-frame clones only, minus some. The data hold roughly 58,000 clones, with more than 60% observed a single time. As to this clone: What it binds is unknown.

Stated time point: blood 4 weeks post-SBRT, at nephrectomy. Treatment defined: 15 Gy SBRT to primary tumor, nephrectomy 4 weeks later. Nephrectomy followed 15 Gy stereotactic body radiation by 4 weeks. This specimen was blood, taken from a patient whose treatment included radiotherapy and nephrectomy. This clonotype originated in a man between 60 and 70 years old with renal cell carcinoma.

The CDR3 is CATRAGVNEAFF. CDR3 sequence (DNA): TGTGCCACCAGGGCCGGGGTAAATGAAGCTTTCTTT. This chain uses TRBV15 with TRBJ1-1; D unclear. The CDR3 is 12 amino acids. V was trimmed by 6 bases and J by 7 bases, leaving 12 bases between them. Germline CDR1 and CDR2: LNHNV and YYDKDF (reference sequence).